Below, 19 T cell receptor beta chains from the same sample are listed, as sequenced in a study of blood T cell repertoires in COVID-19. Measured with immunoSEQ multiplex PCR; TCRdb has only the in-frame clones, and not every one. The sample has 200,000 to 300,000 clones; around 82% are singletons. Sequencing was performed on PBMCs or T cells enriched from blood (not recorded which). The receptors come from a woman aged 40 to 50 who had been exposed to COVID-19.

V is TRBV18 and J is TRBJ2-7; no reliable D call. The CDR3 spans 16 residues. CDR1 is KGHSH and CDR2 is LQKENI in the germline V gene. Between the trimmed V and J ends, which lost 1 base and 2 bases, there was a span of 15 bases. CDR3 loop: CASSPQAAPNAYEQYF. CDR3 nucleotides: TGTGCCAGCTCACCACAAGCCGCACCGAACGCCTACGAGCAGTACTTC.

The chain recombines TRBV4-2 with TRBJ1-3; D is unclear. The V and J ends lost 4 bases and 1 base respectively, with 17 bases between them. The germline CDR1 and CDR2 sequences are LGHNA and YNFKEQ. There are 17 residues in the CDR3. The CDR3 is CASSPQWAGLSGNTIYF. The CDR3 DNA follows: TGTGCCAGCAGCCCGCAGTGGGCCGGCCTTTCTGGAAACACCATATATTTT.

On this clone itself: The sample has other DNA sequences that encode this CDR3 too. The V call is TRBV6-1, the J call TRBJ1-1; TRBD1 might be the D (5 bases). This CDR3 comprises 13 residues. Trimming shortened V by 2 bases and J by 2 bases, and 6 bases separated the two germline ends. Germline loops: CDR1 MNHNS, CDR2 SASEGT. CDR3 amino acids: CASSERGNTEAFF. DNA for the CDR3: TGTGCCAGCAGTGAAAGGGGAAACACTGAAGCTTTCTTT.

This rearrangement joins TRBV7-9 to TRBJ1-2; 7 bases are a match to TRBD1. The CDR3 has 14 amino acids. Germline CDR1 and CDR2: SEHNR and FQNEAQ (reference sequence). V shed 4 bases and J 2 bases; nucleotides not matched to a gene: 4. CDR3 coding DNA: TGTGCCAGCAGCTCACGAGGGGGCAACTATGGCTACACCTTC. This translates into CASSSRGGNYGYTF.

CDR3 sequence reads: CASSAGEGEFYGYTF. CDR3 DNA: TGTGCCAGCTCCGCCGGGGAGGGGGAATTCTATGGCTACACCTTC. This rearrangement joins TRBV18 to TRBJ1-2, with a tentative D call TRBD1 (6 bases). This CDR3 is built from 15 residues. Germline V gene lookup returns CDR1 KGHSH and CDR2 LQKENI. V was pared by 6 bases and J by 4 bases, with 18 bases between.

The chain links TRBV18 to TRBJ2-3; the D gene is possibly TRBD2 (7 bases). Trimming took 5 bases from V and 0 from J, leaving 15 bases between them. There are 16 residues in the CDR3. CDR1 and CDR2 (germline): KGHSH, LQKENI. The CDR3 reads CASSTTGGPSTDTQYF. CDR3 in DNA: TGTGCCAGCTCAACCACCGGGGGGCCTAGCACAGATACGCAGTATTTT.

The rearrangement links TRBV4-2 to TRBJ2-7, with D possibly matching TRBD2 (6 bases). The CDR3 is 16 amino acids. The germline gives CDR1 LGHNA, CDR2 YNFKEQ. The ends were cut back, 0 bases at V and 3 bases at J, with 15 bases in the middle. The CDR3 DNA reads as TGTGCCAGCAGCCAAGAGGCTTTCGGGGGAGGCTACGAGCAGTACTTC. Encoded protein: CASSQEAFGGGYEQYF.

The CDR3 loop is CASSQAVGEAFF. The DNA of the CDR3 is TGTGCCAGCAGCCAAGCGGTCGGTGAAGCTTTCTTT. The chain employs TRBV4-2 and TRBJ1-1; D remains unclear. V lost 1 base to trimming and J lost 7 bases, with 7 bases between them. Germline loops: CDR1 LGHNA, CDR2 YNFKEQ. The CDR3 has 12 residues.

This chain links TRBV18 with TRBJ2-3; possibly TRBD1 for D (6 bases). Per germline, CDR1 KGHSH and CDR2 LQKENI. There are 15 residues in the CDR3. V was clipped by 2 bases and J by 0 bases, with 9 bases between them. This CDR3 is CASSPDRRSTDTQYF. In DNA, the CDR3 is TGTGCCAGCTCACCAGACAGGAGAAGCACAGATACGCAGTATTTT.

This clone was observed a few times. The V and J genes are TRBV5-1 and TRBJ1-2; D is uncertain. Looked up from germline, CDR1 is SGHRS and CDR2 is YFSETQ. Trimming stripped 0 bases from V and 0 bases from J, with 3 bases between. The CDR3 has 13 residues. Here the CDR3 reads CASSLDTNYGYTF. The CDR3, as DNA: TGCGCCAGCAGCTTGGACACTAACTATGGCTACACCTTC.

V gene TRBV28 combines with J gene TRBJ2-7, with D maybe TRBD1 (5 bases). There are 15 residues in the CDR3. CDR1 and CDR2 from the germline V gene are MDHEN and SYDVKM. Trimming took 5 bases from V and 7 from J, leaving 21 bases between them. CDR3 DNA sequence: TGTGCCAGCAGTCCCCGGGCCCCGGGCCAGGGAGAGCAGTACTTC. Translated: CASSPRAPGQGEQYF.

The chain couples TRBV3-1 (or the pseudogene TRBV3-2) to TRBJ2-5; weak D call: TRBD1 (6 bases). The CDR3 has 14 residues. In germline, CDR1 is LGHDT, CDR2 YNNKEL (reference sequence). V was trimmed by 4 bases and J by 5 bases, leaving 14 bases between them. CDR3 in amino acids: CASSPPGARETQYF. Here the CDR3 DNA reads TGTGCCAGCAGCCCACCAGGGGCCCGGGAGACCCAGTACTTC.

The rearrangement links TRBV28 to TRBJ1-6; D possibly corresponds to TRBD1 (5 bases). CDR1 is MDHEN and CDR2 is SYDVKM in the germline V gene. The CDR3 runs to 15 residues. V was shortened by 1 base and J by 9 bases, with 13 bases between the two germline ends. DNA for the CDR3: TGTGCCAGCAGTTTATTTCAGGGTAGGACTTCACCCCTCCACTTT. Residues: CASSLFQGRTSPLHF.

The rearrangement uses TRBV30 and TRBJ1-1, with D perhaps TRBD1 (5 bases). This CDR3 spans 10 amino acids. CDR1 is GTSNPN and CDR2 is SVGIG in the germline V gene (reference sequence). Here the CDR3 DNA reads TGTGCTTTAGGGGACACTGAAGCTTTCTTT. It specifies CALGDTEAFF.

The chain carries TRBV7-8 and TRBJ1-1; a possible D gene is TRBD1 (6 bases). This CDR3 has 15 amino acids. Germline assignment: CDR1 SGHVS and CDR2 FQNEAQ. Trimming stripped 2 bases from V and 5 bases from J, with 15 bases between. The CDR3 here is CASSLIGAGETEAFF. In DNA form, the CDR3 reads TGTGCCAGCAGCTTAATCGGGGCAGGGGAAACTGAAGCTTTCTTT. Looking up the rest from reference TRBV7-8 and TRBJ1-1 gives the full variable domain: GAGVSQSPRYKVAKRGQDVALRCDPISGHVSLFWYQQALGQGPEFLTYFQNEAQLDKSGLPSDRFFAERPEGSVSTLKIQRTQQEDSAVYLCASSLIGAGETEAFFGQGTRLTVV.

The gene calls are TRBV5-1 and TRBJ1-1, with TRBD1 as a possible D gene (5 bases). The CDR3 is 15 amino acids. Germline lookup yields CDR1 SGHRS and CDR2 YFSETQ. Deletions cut 4 bases from V and 3 bases from J, with 16 bases between. CDR3 in DNA: TGCGCCAGCAGCCCTAGAAGGGCGGGGGACACTGAAGCTTTCTTT. Translated, it gives CASSPRRAGDTEAFF.

The chain carries TRBV2 and TRBJ2-1, with 9 bases lining up with TRBD2. V was pared by 7 bases and J by 4 bases, with 8 bases of the junction left unmatched. Germline V gene lookup returns CDR1 SNHLY and CDR2 FYNNEI. CDR3 size: 15 residues. The CDR3 DNA reads TGTGCCAGCAACCTCGGGGCGGGGGGGTACAATGAGCAGTTCTTC. Its translation is CASNLGAGGYNEQFF.

The chain joins TRBV5-1 to TRBJ2-3; D may be TRBD1 (5 bases). The germline V gene encodes CDR1 SGHRS and CDR2 YFSETQ. This CDR3 contains 15 residues. The V end was cut by 4 bases, the J end by 6 bases, with 18 bases between. CDR3 in amino acids: CASSLGHTLGDTQYF. As DNA, the CDR3 is TGCGCCAGCAGCCTAGGACATACTCTGGGGGATACGCAGTATTTT.

The chain is built from TRBV7-9 and TRBJ1-4; D not certain. The CDR3 covers 17 residues. V was clipped by 8 bases and J by 4 bases, with 23 bases between them. The germline gives CDR1 SEHNR, CDR2 FQNEAQ (reference sequence). The CDR3 reads CASRSAGGGDLNEKLFF. Written as DNA, the CDR3 is TGTGCCAGCCGCTCAGCCGGCGGCGGCGACCTTAATGAAAAACTGTTTTTT.